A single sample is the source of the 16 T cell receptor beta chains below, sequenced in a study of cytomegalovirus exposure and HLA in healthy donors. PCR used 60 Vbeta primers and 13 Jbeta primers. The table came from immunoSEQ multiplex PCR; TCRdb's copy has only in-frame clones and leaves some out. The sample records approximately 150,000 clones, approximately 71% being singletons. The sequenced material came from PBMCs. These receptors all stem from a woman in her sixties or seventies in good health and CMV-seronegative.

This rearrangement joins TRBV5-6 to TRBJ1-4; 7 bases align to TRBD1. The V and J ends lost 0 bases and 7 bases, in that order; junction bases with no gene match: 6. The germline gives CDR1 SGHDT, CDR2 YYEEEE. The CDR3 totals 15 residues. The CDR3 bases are TGTGCCAGCAGCTTGGTGTCAGGGGGAGGTGAAAAACTGTTTTTT. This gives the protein CASSLVSGGGEKLFF.

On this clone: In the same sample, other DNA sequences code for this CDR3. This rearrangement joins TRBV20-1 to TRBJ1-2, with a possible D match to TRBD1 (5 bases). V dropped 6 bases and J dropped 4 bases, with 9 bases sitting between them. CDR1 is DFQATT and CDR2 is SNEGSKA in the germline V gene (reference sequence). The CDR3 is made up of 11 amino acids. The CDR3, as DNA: TGCAGTGCCCCCGGGGGCTATGGCTACACCTTC. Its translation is CSAPGGYGYTF.

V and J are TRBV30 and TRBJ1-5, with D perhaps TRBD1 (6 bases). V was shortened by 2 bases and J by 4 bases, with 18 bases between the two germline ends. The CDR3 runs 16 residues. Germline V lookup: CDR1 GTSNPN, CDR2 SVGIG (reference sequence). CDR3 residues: CAWSFTGLGPNQPQHF. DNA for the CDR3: TGTGCCTGGAGTTTTACAGGGTTAGGTCCAAATCAGCCCCAGCATTTT.

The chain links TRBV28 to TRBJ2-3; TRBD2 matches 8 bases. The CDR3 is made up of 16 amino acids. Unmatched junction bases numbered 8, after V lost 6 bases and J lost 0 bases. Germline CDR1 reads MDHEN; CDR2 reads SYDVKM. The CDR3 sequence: CASRTSGGTSTDTQYF. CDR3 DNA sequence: TGTGCCAGCAGAACTAGCGGAGGTACTAGCACAGATACGCAGTATTTT.

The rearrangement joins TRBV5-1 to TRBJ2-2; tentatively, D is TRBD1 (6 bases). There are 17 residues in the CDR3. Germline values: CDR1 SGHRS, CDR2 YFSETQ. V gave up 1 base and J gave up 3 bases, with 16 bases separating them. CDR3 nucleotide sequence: TGCGCCAGCAGCTTGAGGGTCATATCAGGGGACACCGGGGAGCTGTTTTTT. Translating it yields CASSLRVISGDTGELFF.

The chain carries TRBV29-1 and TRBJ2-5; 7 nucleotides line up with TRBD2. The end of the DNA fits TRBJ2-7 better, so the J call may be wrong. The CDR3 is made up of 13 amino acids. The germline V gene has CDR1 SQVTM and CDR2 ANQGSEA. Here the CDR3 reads CSVVTSVSYEQYF. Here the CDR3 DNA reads TGCAGCGTTGTTACTAGCGTTAGCTACGAGCAGTACTTC.

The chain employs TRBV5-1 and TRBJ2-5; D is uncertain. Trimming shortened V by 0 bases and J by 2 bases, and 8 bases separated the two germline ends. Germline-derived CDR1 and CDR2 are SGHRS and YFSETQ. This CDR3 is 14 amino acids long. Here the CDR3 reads CASSLALSQETQYF. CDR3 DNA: TGCGCCAGCAGCTTGGCTCTTTCTCAAGAGACCCAGTACTTC.

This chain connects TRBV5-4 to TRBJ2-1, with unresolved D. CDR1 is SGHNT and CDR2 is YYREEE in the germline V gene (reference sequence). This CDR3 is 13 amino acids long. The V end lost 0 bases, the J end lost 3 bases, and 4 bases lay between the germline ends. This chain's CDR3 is CASSLAVYNEQFF. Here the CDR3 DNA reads TGTGCCAGCAGCTTGGCGGTCTACAATGAGCAGTTCTTC. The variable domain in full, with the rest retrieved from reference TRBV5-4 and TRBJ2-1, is ETGVTQSPTHLIKTRGQQVTLRCSSQSGHNTVSWYQQALGQGPQFIFQYYREEENGRGNFPPRFSGLQFPNYSSELNVNALELDDSALYLCASSLAVYNEQFFGPGTRLTVL.

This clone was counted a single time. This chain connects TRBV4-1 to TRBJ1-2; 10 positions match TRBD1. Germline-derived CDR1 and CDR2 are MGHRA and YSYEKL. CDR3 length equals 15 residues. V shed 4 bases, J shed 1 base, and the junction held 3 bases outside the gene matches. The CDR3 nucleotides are TGCGCCAGCAGCCCGAGGGACAGGGGTAACTATGGCTACACCTTC. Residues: CASSPRDRGNYGYTF.

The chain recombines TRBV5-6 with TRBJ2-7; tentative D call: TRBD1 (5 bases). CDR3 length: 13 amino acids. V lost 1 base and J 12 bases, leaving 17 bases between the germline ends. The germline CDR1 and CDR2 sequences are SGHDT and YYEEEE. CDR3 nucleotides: TGTGCCAGCAGCTTGACCCCGACAGACCCTTTGTACTTC. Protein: CASSLTPTDPLYF.

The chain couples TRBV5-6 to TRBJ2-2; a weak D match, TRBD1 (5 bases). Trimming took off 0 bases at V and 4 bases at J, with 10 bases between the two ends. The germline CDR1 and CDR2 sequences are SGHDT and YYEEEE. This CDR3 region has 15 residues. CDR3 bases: TGTGCCAGCAGCTTGGGGGGCGACGGCACCGGGGAGCTGTTTTTT. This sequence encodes CASSLGGDGTGELFF.

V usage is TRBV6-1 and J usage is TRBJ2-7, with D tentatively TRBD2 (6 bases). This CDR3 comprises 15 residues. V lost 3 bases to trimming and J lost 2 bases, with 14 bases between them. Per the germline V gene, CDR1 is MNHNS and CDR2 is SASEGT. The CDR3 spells CASSEGGLTTYEQYF. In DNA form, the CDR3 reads TGTGCCAGCAGTGAGGGAGGACTAACGACCTACGAGCAGTACTTC.

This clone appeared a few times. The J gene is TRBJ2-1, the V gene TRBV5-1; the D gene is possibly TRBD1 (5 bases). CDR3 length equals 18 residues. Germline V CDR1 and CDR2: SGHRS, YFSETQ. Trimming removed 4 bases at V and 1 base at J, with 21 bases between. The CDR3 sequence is CASSEEGQGLSSYNEQFF. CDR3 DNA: TGCGCCAGCAGCGAGGAAGGCCAGGGCTTGTCTTCCTACAATGAGCAGTTCTTC.

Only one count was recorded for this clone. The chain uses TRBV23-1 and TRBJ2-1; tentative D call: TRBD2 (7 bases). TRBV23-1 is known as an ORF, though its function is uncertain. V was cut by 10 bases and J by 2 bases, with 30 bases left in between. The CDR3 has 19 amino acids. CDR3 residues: CATKGGCRVGGPTYNEQFF. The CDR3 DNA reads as TGCGCCACTAAGGGGGGCTGTAGAGTGGGAGGGCCCACCTACAATGAGCAGTTCTTC.

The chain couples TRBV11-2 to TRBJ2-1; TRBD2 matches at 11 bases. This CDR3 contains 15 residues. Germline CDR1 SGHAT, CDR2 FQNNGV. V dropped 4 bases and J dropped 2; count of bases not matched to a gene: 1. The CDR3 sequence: CASSSSGGPYNEQFF. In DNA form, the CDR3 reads TGTGCCAGCAGCTCTAGCGGGGGGCCCTACAATGAGCAGTTCTTC.

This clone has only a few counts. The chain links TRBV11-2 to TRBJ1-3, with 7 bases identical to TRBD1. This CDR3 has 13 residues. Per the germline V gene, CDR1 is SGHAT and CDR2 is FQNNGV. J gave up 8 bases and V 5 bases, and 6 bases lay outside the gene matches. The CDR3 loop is CASSPDRVDTIYF. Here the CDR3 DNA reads TGTGCCAGCAGCCCAGACAGGGTGGACACCATATATTTT.